This TCR beta chain was sequenced for a study of blood T cell repertoires in COVID-19. The CDR3 is 15 residues long. CDR1 and CDR2 (germline): MNHEY, SVGEGT. V lost 5 bases, J lost 7 bases, and 4 bases stayed unmatched. Original processing methods: Reference gene primers were amplified, and this amplification served to estimate nucleated cell counts. Method: immunoSEQ multiplex PCR; TCRdb's copy keeps in-frame clones and lacks some. The DNA gave D and trimming, while V, J and clone size come from that table. The table includes some 320,000 clones, 80% to 90% detected once. This clonotype originated in a woman in her forties or fifties who had recovered from COVID-19. The specimen was peripheral blood. V is TRBV6-2 or TRBV6-3 and J is TRBJ2-1; TRBD2 aligns across 14 bases. The CDR3 sequence is CASSAGTSGSNEQFF. The CDR3 DNA reads TGTGCCAGCAGTGCCGGGACTAGCGGGAGTAATGAGCAGTTCTTC.